These T cell receptor beta chains were read from a single sample in a study of Tregs in tolerant kidney transplant recipients. The protocol was immunoSEQ multiplex PCR, while the TCRdb copy is restricted to in-frame clones and leaves out a portion. Of approximately 4,000 clones listed, approximately 85% are singletons. The source was Tregs from blood, collected before the transplant. The receptors shown here come from a human donor who received a combined kidney and bone marrow transplant. Both conserved end residues are part of each CDR3. Fields, in order: CDR3 protein, CDR3 DNA, clone size, V gene, D gene, J gene. D genes are given only for firm matches. Expanded clones are given a class, and other clones once, few, many or no size at all.

CDR3: CASAPGLAALSSYNEQFF
DNA: TGTGCCAGCGCTCCGGGACTAGCGGCCCTGAGCTCCTACAATGAGCAGTTCTTC
size: -
V: TRBV19
D: TRBD2
J: TRBJ2-1

CDR3: CASGEPNPGNTGELFF
DNA: TGTGCTAGTGGGGAGCCCAATCCCGGGAACACCGGGGAGCTGTTTTTT
size: -
V: TRBV12-5
D: -
J: TRBJ2-2

CDR3: CASSPTTGVGGNTIYF
DNA: TGTGCCAGCAGCCCCACGACAGGGGTGGGAGGAAACACCATATATTTT
size: -
V: TRBV9
D: TRBD1
J: TRBJ1-3

CDR3: CASSFGGVREKLFF
DNA: TGTGCCAGCAGTTTCGGGGGGGTAAGGGAAAAACTGTTTTTT
size: -
V: TRBV28
D: -
J: TRBJ1-4

CDR3: CASSVGGSMTDTQYF
DNA: TGTGCCAGCAGCGTAGGAGGAAGTATGACAGATACGCAGTATTTT
size: once
V: TRBV9
D: -
J: TRBJ2-3

CDR3: CASSLVGTDTQYF
DNA: TGCGCCAGCAGCTTGGTCGGCACAGATACGCAGTATTTT
size: few
V: TRBV5-1
D: -
J: TRBJ2-3

CDR3: CASSMRTGWDGYTF
DNA: TGTGCCAGTAGTATGCGGACAGGGTGGGATGGCTACACCTTC
size: -
V: TRBV19
D: TRBD1
J: TRBJ1-2

CDR3: CASSFGTSGAYEQYF
DNA: TGTGCCAGCAGTTTTGGGACTAGCGGAGCCTACGAGCAGTACTTC
size: -
V: TRBV27
D: TRBD2
J: TRBJ2-7

CDR3: CASSPKQGFNTEAFF
DNA: TGTGCCAGCTCACCCAAACAGGGTTTTAACACTGAAGCTTTCTTT
size: -
V: TRBV18
D: -
J: TRBJ1-1

CDR3: CASSQDPGFYGYTF
DNA: TGCGCCAGCAGCCAAGATCCGGGGTTCTATGGCTACACCTTC
size: -
V: TRBV4-3
D: -
J: TRBJ1-2

CDR3: CASSLSYNEQFF
DNA: TGTGCCAGCAGTCTATCTTACAATGAGCAGTTCTTC
size: once
V: TRBV25-1
D: -
J: TRBJ2-1

CDR3: CASSLDSPGFQPQHF
DNA: TGTGCCAGCAGCCTAGACTCCCCAGGGTTTCAGCCCCAGCATTTT
size: -
V: TRBV2
D: -
J: TRBJ1-5

CDR3: CASSNPGQGTDTQYF
DNA: TGTGCCAGTAGTAATCCGGGACAGGGAACAGATACGCAGTATTTT
size: -
V: TRBV19
D: TRBD1
J: TRBJ2-3

CDR3: CASSFNPRTSGGRVSSYEQYF
DNA: TGTGCCAGTAGTTTCAACCCGCGGACTAGCGGAGGGAGGGTCAGCTCCTACGAGCAGTACTTC
size: -
V: TRBV19
D: TRBD2
J: TRBJ2-7

CDR3: CASSLDSHNEQFF
DNA: TGTGCCAGCAGCCTGGACTCCCACAATGAGCAGTTCTTC
size: -
V: TRBV5-4
D: -
J: TRBJ2-1

CDR3: CASSLITDTQYF
DNA: TGTGCCAGCAGTCTAATCACAGATACGCAGTATTTT
size: -
V: TRBV28
D: -
J: TRBJ2-3

CDR3: CASRDRNTGELFF
DNA: TGTGCCAGCCGGGACAGGAACACCGGGGAGCTGTTTTTT
size: -
V: TRBV28
D: TRBD1
J: TRBJ2-2

CDR3: CASSQNRDNEQFF
DNA: TGTGCCAGCTCACAAAACAGGGACAATGAGCAGTTCTTC
size: -
V: TRBV18
D: -
J: TRBJ2-1

CDR3: CASSFPGPGGHTEAFF
DNA: TGTGCCAGCAGTTTTCCGGGCCCCGGAGGGCACACTGAAGCTTTCTTT
size: -
V: TRBV28
D: -
J: TRBJ1-1

CDR3: CASSYTGLVRGETQYF
DNA: TGTGCCAGCAGCTACACCGGACTAGTGCGAGGAGAGACCCAGTACTTC
size: -
V: TRBV5-4
D: TRBD2
J: TRBJ2-5

CDR3: CASSIGRNQPQHF
DNA: TGTGCCAGTAGTATCGGCAGGAATCAGCCCCAGCATTTT
size: -
V: TRBV19
D: -
J: TRBJ1-5

CDR3: CASSSQAAGTGELFF
DNA: TGTGCCAGCAGTTCACAAGCGGCGGGCACCGGGGAGCTGTTTTTT
size: -
V: TRBV27
D: -
J: TRBJ2-2